These T cell receptor beta chains were read from a single sample in a study of cytomegalovirus exposure and HLA in healthy donors. TCRdb's copy holds only in-frame clones and misses some; the assay was immunoSEQ multiplex PCR. The table has some 210,000 clones, about four fifths seen once. The material sequenced was PBMCs. The source is a woman between 45 and 65 years old in good health and CMV-seropositive. Each CDR3 is given with its conserved first and last residue. A D gene is named only where the DNA matches it firmly. Clone size is stated in some rows and not others, as once, few, many or a class when expanded.

>TRBJ1-1|14|TRBD1|TRBV27|NA
TGTGCCAGCAGTTTTAGACAGGGATGGACTGAAGCTTTCTTT
CASSFRQGWTEAFF
>TRBJ2-4|13|TRBD1|TRBV7-3|once
TGTGCCAGCAGCCTCAACAGGGGAAACATTCAGTACTTC
CASSLNRGNIQYF
>TRBJ2-5|16|NA|TRBV7-6|NA
TGTGCCAGCAGCTTACGGTCCCCGGGTCGCCAAGAGACCCAGTACTTC
CASSLRSPGRQETQYF
>TRBJ2-2|15|NA|TRBV6-5|NA
TGTGCCAGCAGTTATGTGGGGCAGAACACCGGGGAGCTGTTTTTT
CASSYVGQNTGELFF
>TRBJ2-7|15|NA|TRBV19|few
TGTGCCAGTAGTATCCGTGTCGTCGGGGACTACGAGCAGTACTTC
CASSIRVVGDYEQYF
>TRBJ2-7|15|TRBD1|TRBV11-1|NA
TGTGCCAGCAGCCTCAACCCGGGACAGAGATACGAGCAGTACTTC
CASSLNPGQRYEQYF
>TRBJ2-4|16|TRBD2|TRBV7-9|NA
TGTGCCAGCAGCTTAACCCGGGGACTAGCGGTGAACATTCAGTACTTC
CASSLTRGLAVNIQYF
>TRBJ1-1|15|NA|TRBV27|NA
TGTGCCAGCAGTTTATTAACGAGGCAGGGCTCTGAAGCTTTCTTT
CASSLLTRQGSEAFF
>TRBJ2-7|12|NA|TRBV30|NA
TGTGCCTGGATGAGGTCCTCCTACGAGCAGTACTTC
CAWMRSSYEQYF
>TRBJ1-1|14|NA|TRBV7-3|few
TGTGCCAGCAGCCCCGGGGGGCCGAACACTGAAGCTTTCTTT
CASSPGGPNTEAFF
>TRBJ1-2|16|TRBD1|TRBV27|once
TGTGCCAGCAGTTTGGGACCGGGACAGGGGTCGGGTGGCTACACCTTC
CASSLGPGQGSGGYTF
>TRBJ2-3|15|TRBD2|TRBV29-1|once
TGCAGCGTTGGAGGAGCGGGGGGGCCGACAGATACGCAGTATTTT
CSVGGAGGPTDTQYF
>TRBJ1-3|15|TRBD1|TRBV2|NA
TGTGCCAGCAGTGTGGCAGGGGGAGTTGGAAACACCATATATTTT
CASSVAGGVGNTIYF
>TRBJ2-7|12|NA|TRBV9|NA
TGTGCCAGCAGCGTAGACAGCTACGAGCAGTACTTC
CASSVDSYEQYF
>TRBJ1-1|17|TRBD1|TRBV4-2|NA
TGTGCCAGCAGCCCAACCGGACAGGGAGGGACCAACACTGAAGCTTTCTTT
CASSPTGQGGTNTEAFF